This entry lists 7 T cell receptor beta chains sequenced from one sample in a study of early T cells in non-severe SARS-CoV-2 infection. TCRdb ran MiXCR on the 5' RACE reads and lists one entry per CDR3 protein. The sample consists of 53,000 or so distinct CDR3 sequences, approximately 7.5% of them appearing once. The sequenced sample consisted of whole blood. All receptors come from an adult who was a healthcare worker with PCR-confirmed SARS-CoV-2 infection or an uninfected control (not recorded which).

Only a few counts were recorded for this clonotype. The rearrangement links TRBV29-1 to TRBJ1-1; the D gene is possibly TRBD1 (5 bases). CDR3 length: 10 residues. V lost 7 bases and J lost 6, with 9 bases in between. CDR1 SQVTM and CDR2 ANQGSEA come from the germline V gene. DNA for the CDR3: TGCAGCGGGGGGGACGCTGAAGCTTTCTTT. It encodes CSGGDAEAFF.

This clonotype was counted ten times or more. The chain uses TRBV11-2 and TRBJ2-7, with TRBD1 identical over 7 bases. This CDR3 has 13 residues. The V gene end was trimmed by 10 bases and the J gene end by 0 bases; junction bases not matched to a gene: 6. Germline V gives CDR1 SGHAT, CDR2 FQNNGV. The CDR3: CATGQVSSYEQYF. CDR3 bases: TGTGCCACCGGACAGGTTTCCTCCTACGAGCAGTACTTC.

There are a few counts of this clonotype. The rearrangement uses TRBV20-1 and TRBJ2-2, with D unclear. CDR3 length equals 12 residues. Germline loops: CDR1 DFQATT, CDR2 SNEGSKA (reference sequence). V was shortened by 3 bases and J by 2 bases, with 4 bases between the two germline ends. The CDR3: CSARHNTGELFF. CDR3 sequence (DNA): TGCAGTGCTAGGCACAACACCGGGGAGCTGTTTTTT.

The sample holds many counts of this clonotype. This chain joins TRBV19 and TRBJ2-1, with D possibly TRBD1 on 5 matching bases. Trimming removed 2 bases at V and 6 bases at J, with 8 bases between. Germline CDR1 is LNHDA and CDR2 is SQIVND (reference sequence). The CDR3 totals 13 residues. CDR3 amino acids: CASSIQGRNEQFF. CDR3 nucleotide sequence: TGTGCCAGTAGTATACAGGGTCGCAATGAGCAGTTCTTC.

J is TRBJ2-2 and V is TRBV12-3 or TRBV12-4; D gene ambiguous. The CDR3 contains 13 residues. The V gene lost 5 bases and the J gene lost 6 bases, with 10 bases spanning the gap. For the CDR3, the DNA is TGTGCCAGCAGTGCCGACGACCCCGGGGAGCTGTTTTTT. It encodes CASSADDPGELFF.

This clonotype showed up just once. A single base separates this from a much larger clone, so it may be a read error. The V call is TRBV6-1, the J call TRBJ1-5; 7 bases are a match to TRBD1. The CDR3 is 15 amino acids. Germline V gives CDR1 MNHNS, CDR2 SASEGT. CDR3 coding DNA: TGTGCCAACAGTGCATCGGGACAGAGCAATCAGCCCCAGCATTTT. This codes for CANSASGQSNQPQHF.

The V and J genes are TRBV7-9 and TRBJ1-2, with D hard to call. Germline-derived CDR1 and CDR2 are SEHNR and FQNEAQ (reference sequence). V lost 5 bases and J 10 bases, leaving 20 bases between the germline ends. CDR3 length: 14 amino acids. CDR3 DNA sequence: TGTGCCAGCAGCGCTAGCCGGGCAGGCCATGACTACACCTTC. This sequence encodes CASSASRAGHDYTF.